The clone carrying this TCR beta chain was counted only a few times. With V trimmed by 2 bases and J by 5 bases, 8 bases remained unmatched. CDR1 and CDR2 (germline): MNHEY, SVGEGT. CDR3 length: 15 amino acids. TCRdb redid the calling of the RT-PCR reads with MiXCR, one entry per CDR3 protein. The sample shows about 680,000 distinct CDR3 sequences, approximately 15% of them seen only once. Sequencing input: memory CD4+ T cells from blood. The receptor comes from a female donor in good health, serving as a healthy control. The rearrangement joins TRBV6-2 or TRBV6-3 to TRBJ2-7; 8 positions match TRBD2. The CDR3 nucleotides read TGTGCCAGCAGTTACGGAGCGGGAGACCCCAACGAGCAGTACTTC. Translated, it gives CASSYGAGDPNEQYF.